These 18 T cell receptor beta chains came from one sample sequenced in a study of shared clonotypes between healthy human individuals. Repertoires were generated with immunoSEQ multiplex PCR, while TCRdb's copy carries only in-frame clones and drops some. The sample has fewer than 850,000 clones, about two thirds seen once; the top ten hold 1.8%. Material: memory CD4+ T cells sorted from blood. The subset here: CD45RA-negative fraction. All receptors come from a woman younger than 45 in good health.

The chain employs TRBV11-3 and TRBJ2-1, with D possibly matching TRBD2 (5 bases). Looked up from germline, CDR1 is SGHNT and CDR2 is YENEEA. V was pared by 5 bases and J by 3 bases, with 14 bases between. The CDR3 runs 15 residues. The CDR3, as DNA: TGTGCCAGCAGCCTACTAATAGCGAACTACAATGAGCAGTTCTTC. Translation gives CASSLLIANYNEQFF.

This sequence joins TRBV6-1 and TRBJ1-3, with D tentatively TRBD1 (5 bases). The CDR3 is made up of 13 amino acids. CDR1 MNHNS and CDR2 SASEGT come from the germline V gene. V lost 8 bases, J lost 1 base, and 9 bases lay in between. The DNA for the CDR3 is TGTGCCAGCGGCAGGGTGTCTGGAAACACCATATATTTT. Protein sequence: CASGRVSGNTIYF.

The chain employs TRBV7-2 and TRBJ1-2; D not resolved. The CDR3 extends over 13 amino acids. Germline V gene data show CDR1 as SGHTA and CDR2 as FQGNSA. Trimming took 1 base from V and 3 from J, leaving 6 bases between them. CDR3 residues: CASSLGQYYGYTF. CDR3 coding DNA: TGTGCCAGCAGCTTAGGACAATACTATGGCTACACCTTC. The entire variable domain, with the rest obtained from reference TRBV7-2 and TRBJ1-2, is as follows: GAGVSQSPSNKVTEKGKDVELRCDPISGHTALYWYRQSLGQGLEFLIYFQGNSAPDKSGLPSDRFSAERTGGSVSTLTIQRTQQEDSAVYLCASSLGQYYGYTFGSGTRLTVV.

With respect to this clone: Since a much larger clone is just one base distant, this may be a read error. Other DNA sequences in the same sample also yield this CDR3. The CDR3 here is CASSSWTGGTDTQYF. The CDR3 DNA is TGTGCCAGCAGTTCGTGGACAGGGGGCACAGATACGCAGTATTTT. The V call is TRBV27, the J call TRBJ2-3, with 9 bases matching TRBD1. Looked up from germline, CDR1 is MNHEY and CDR2 is SMNVEV (reference sequence). V trimming: 4 bases; J trimming: 1 base; junction bases outside the gene matches: 3. The CDR3 loop spans 15 amino acids.

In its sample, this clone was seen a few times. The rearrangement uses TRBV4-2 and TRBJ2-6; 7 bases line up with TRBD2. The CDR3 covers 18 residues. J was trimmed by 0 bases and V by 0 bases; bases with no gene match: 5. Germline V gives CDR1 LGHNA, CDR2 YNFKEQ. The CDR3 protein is CASSQEGTTHSGANVLTF. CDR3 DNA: TGTGCCAGCAGCCAAGAAGGGACTACCCACTCTGGGGCCAACGTCCTGACTTTC.

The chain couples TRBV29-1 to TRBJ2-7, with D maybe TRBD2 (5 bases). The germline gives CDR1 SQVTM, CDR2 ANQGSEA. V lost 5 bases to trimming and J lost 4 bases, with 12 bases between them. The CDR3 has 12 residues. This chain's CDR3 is CSVMRSGYEQYF. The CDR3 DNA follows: TGCAGCGTTATGAGATCGGGGTACGAGCAGTACTTC.

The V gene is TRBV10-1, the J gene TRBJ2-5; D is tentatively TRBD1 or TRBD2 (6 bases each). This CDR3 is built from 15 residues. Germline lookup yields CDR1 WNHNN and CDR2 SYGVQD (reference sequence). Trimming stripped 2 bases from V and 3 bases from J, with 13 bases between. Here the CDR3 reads CASSEAGGGKETQYF. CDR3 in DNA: TGCGCCAGCAGTGAGGCCGGGGGCGGGAAAGAGACCCAGTACTTC.

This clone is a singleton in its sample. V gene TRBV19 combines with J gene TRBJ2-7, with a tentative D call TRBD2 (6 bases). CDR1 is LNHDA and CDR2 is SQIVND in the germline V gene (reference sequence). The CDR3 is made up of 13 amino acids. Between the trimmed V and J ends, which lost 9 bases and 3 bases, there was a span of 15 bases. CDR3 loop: CASVTGTYYEQYF. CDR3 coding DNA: TGTGCCAGCGTGACCGGGACTTACTACGAGCAGTACTTC.

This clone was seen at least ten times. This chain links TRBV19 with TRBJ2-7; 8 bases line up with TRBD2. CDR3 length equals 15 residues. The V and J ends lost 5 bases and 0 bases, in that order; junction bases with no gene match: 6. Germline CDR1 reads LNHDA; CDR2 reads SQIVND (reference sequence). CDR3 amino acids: CASSLVAGNSYEQYF. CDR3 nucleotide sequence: TGTGCCAGTAGTCTCGTAGCGGGGAACTCCTACGAGCAGTACTTC.

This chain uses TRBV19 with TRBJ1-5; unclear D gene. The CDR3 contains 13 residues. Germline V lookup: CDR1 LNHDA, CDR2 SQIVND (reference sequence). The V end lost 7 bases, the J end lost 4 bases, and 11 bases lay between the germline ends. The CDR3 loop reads CASKRAANQPQHF. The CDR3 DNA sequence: TGTGCCAGTAAGAGGGCAGCGAATCAGCCCCAGCATTTT.

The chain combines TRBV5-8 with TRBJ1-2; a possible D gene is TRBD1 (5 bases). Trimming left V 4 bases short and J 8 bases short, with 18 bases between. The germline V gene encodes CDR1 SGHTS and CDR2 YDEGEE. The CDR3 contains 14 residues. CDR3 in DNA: TGTGCCAGCAGCCGGGAGGGGAGTTTTCGCGGCTACACCTTC. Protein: CASSREGSFRGYTF.

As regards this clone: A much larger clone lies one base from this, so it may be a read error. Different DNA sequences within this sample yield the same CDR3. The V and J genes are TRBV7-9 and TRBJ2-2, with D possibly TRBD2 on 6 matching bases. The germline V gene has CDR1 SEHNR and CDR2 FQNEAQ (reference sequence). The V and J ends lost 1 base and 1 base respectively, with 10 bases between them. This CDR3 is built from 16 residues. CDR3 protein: CASSLVGAGNTGELFF. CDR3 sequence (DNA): TGTGCCAGCAGCTTAGTAGGAGCGGGGAACACCGGGGAGCTGTTTTTT.

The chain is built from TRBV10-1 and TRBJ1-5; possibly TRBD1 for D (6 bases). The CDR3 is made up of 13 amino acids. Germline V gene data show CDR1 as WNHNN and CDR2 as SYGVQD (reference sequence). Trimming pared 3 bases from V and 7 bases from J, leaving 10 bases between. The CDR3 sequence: CASSDGGHQPQHF. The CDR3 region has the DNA TGCGCCAGCAGTGACGGGGGGCACCAGCCCCAGCATTTT.

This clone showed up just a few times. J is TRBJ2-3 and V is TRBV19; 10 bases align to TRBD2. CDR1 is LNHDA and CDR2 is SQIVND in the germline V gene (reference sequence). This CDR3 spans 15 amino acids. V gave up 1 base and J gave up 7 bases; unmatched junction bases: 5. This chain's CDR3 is CASSIAAGGPHTQYF. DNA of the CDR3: TGTGCCAGTAGTATAGCAGCGGGAGGGCCCCATACGCAGTATTTT.

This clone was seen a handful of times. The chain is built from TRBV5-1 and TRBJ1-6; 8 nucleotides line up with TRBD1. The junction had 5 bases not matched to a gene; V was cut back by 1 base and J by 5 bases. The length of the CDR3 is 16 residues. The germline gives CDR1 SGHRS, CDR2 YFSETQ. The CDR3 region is CASSLPETGDNSPLHF. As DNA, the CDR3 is TGCGCCAGCAGCTTGCCCGAGACAGGGGATAATTCACCCCTCCACTTT.

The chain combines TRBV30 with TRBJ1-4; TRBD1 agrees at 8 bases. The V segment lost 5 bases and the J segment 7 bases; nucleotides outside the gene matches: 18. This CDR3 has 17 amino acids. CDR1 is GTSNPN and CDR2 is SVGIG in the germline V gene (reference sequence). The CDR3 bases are TGTGCCTGGGCCGAAGGGACAGGCGCCTCTTTCGGTGAAAAACTGTTTTTT. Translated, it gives CAWAEGTGASFGEKLFF.

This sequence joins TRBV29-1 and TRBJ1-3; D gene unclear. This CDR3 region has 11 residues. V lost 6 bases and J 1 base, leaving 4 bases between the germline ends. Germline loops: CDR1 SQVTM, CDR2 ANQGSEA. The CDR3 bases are TGCAGCGTCCTGTCTGGAAACACCATATATTTT. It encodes CSVLSGNTIYF.

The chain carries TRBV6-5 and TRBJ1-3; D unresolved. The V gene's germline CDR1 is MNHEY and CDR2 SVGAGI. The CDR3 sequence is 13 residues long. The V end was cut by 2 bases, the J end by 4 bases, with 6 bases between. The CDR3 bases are TGTGCCAGCAGTTACGTATTCGGAAACACCATATATTTT. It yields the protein CASSYVFGNTIYF.